This T cell receptor (beta chain) was sequenced for a study of vaccination and CD4 T cells after COVID-19. Study in general: Samples were taken after vaccination, a median of roughly 65 days after dose two, with a range of 14 to 241.

The CDR3 is 14 amino acids. V was shortened by 2 bases and J by 2 bases, with 8 bases between the two germline ends. Germline V gives CDR1 MNHEY, CDR2 SMNVEV (reference sequence). Study-wide results and caveats: The rise in median SARS-CoV-2-reactive clonotypes, from about 20 to 38, was not significant. Convalescent patients' vaccine-specific clones were spike mono-reactive in 304 of 307 cases.

On this clonotype itself: Its antigen is still unknown.

TCRdb fed the PCR reads into MiXCR, producing one record per CDR3 protein. This table holds 20,000 to 25,000 distinct CDR3 sequences, around 57% found once. The receptor was isolated from a human donor who had recovered from COVID-19. Sample: CD4+ T cells from blood, taken before SARS-CoV-2 vaccination. The chain carries TRBV27 and TRBJ2-3, with D uncertain. CDR3 residues: CASSLTSNTDTQYF. The CDR3 DNA reads as TGTGCCAGCAGTTTAACGTCTAACACAGATACGCAGTATTTT.